A single TCR beta chain is shown here with its context. Its antigen is unidentified. One junction end disagrees with the germline gene, perhaps due to a read error. This sample stems from a study of shared clonotypes between healthy human individuals. The donors, all of them Caucasian adults, lived in Nashville, Tennessee. Researchers partitioned CD4+ cells into CD45RA+ naive and CD45RA-negative memory subsets. Germline-derived CDR1 and CDR2 are SSHAT and FNYEAQ (reference sequence). This CDR3 is 18 amino acids long. Libraries were prepared by immunoSEQ multiplex PCR; TCRdb keeps only in-frame clonotypes and omits some of them. The profile shows 2 million to 2.5 million clones, 90% to 97% of them singletons. The study's findings and limits: A reduction in generation probabilities was seen for non-shared clonotypes relative to those shared by all four donors.

The genes are TRBV7-7 and TRBJ1-5; TRBD1 matches 7 bases. Sequenced input: naive CD4+ T cells sorted from blood. Subset described: CD45RA+ positively selected. The sequence derives from a man aged 18 to 35 in good health. CDR3 sequence reads: CASSLGTASPYSNQPQHF. CDR3 nucleotide sequence: TGTGCTAGCAGCCTGGGGACAGCCTCACCTTATAGCAATCAGCCCCAGCATTTT.